This passage covers 31 T cell receptor beta chains from one sample sequenced in a study of cytomegalovirus exposure and HLA in healthy donors. Primers for the PCR totalled 60 Vbeta and 13 Jbeta. TCRdb's table, derived via immunoSEQ multiplex PCR, lists solely in-frame clones and lacks some. The table shows about 260,000 clones, with 70% to 90% occurring only once. Sequenced sample: PBMCs. These receptors came from a woman in her forties in good health and CMV-seropositive.

The chain couples TRBV7-2 to TRBJ2-2; D is unresolved. The CDR3 loop spans 12 amino acids. V lost 6 bases and J 7 bases, leaving 9 bases between the germline ends. Germline V gene lookup returns CDR1 SGHTA and CDR2 FQGNSA. The CDR3 DNA reads as TGTGCCAGCAGTAACAGTTTCGGGGAGCTGTTTTTT. Its translation: CASSNSFGELFF.

V is TRBV25-1 and J is TRBJ2-7; tentatively, D is TRBD2 (6 bases). This CDR3 is 14 amino acids long. V shed 1 base and J shed 1 base, with 8 bases lying between them. Germline loops: CDR1 MGHDK, CDR2 SYGVNS. Here the CDR3 reads CASSEWRGSYEQYF. The CDR3 DNA is TGTGCCAGCAGTGAATGGAGGGGATCCTACGAGCAGTACTTC.

This clone was seen a few times. The chain has TRBV5-6 and TRBJ2-3, with 8 bases identical to TRBD2. With V trimmed by 4 bases and J by 4 bases, 14 bases remained unmatched. The germline V gene has CDR1 SGHDT and CDR2 YYEEEE. CDR3 length: 17 residues. The CDR3 coding sequence is TGTGCCAGCAGCCCTAGGACTAGCTGGGTGATAGCAGATACGCAGTATTTT. This sequence encodes CASSPRTSWVIADTQYF.

The chain has TRBV30 and TRBJ2-2; no clear D. The CDR3 totals 15 residues. Per germline, CDR1 GTSNPN and CDR2 SVGIG (reference sequence). V lost 0 bases, J lost 5 bases, and 13 bases lay in between. The CDR3 protein is CAWSVLPSSTGELFF. The DNA for the CDR3 is TGTGCCTGGAGTGTACTACCCAGTTCAACCGGGGAGCTGTTTTTT.

Comments on this clone: One junction end disagrees with the germline gene, perhaps due to a read error. The CDR3: CSSSLALRLGSGANVLTF. In nucleotides, the CDR3 is TGTTCCAGCAGCTTAGCGCTTCGACTCGGCTCTGGGGCCAACGTCCTGACTTTC. The chain links TRBV7-9 to TRBJ2-6, with TRBD2 as a possible D gene (5 bases). The CDR3 is 18 amino acids. Germline values: CDR1 SEHNR, CDR2 FQNEAQ (reference sequence). Combining the CDR3 with reference TRBV7-9 and TRBJ2-6 gives the whole variable domain DTGVSQNPRHKITKRGQNVTFRCDPISEHNRLYWYRQTLGQGPEFLTYFQNEAQLEKSRLLSDRFSAERPKGSFSTLEIQRTEQGDSAMYLCSSSLALRLGSGANVLTFGAGSRLTVL.

The J gene is TRBJ2-3, the V gene TRBV9, with 12 bases lining up with TRBD2. V lost 2 bases and J lost 5; bases outside the gene matches: 6. The CDR3 has 16 amino acids. From germline, CDR1 is SGDLS and CDR2 YYNGEE. The CDR3 DNA sequence: TGTGCCAGCAGCGTTCTAGCGGGAGGGGCGGGAGATACGCAGTATTTT. This codes for CASSVLAGGAGDTQYF.

This clone showed up just a few times. The genes are TRBV27 and TRBJ2-6; the D is unclear. V dropped 2 bases and J dropped 0 bases, with 2 bases sitting between them. CDR1 and CDR2 from the germline V gene are MNHEY and SMNVEV (reference sequence). The CDR3 spans 14 residues. The CDR3 protein is CASSLLSGANVLTF. The CDR3 nucleotides read TGTGCCAGCAGTTTACTCTCTGGGGCCAACGTCCTGACTTTC. Supplemented by reference TRBV27 and TRBJ2-6, the full variable domain reads EAQVTQNPRYLITVTGKKLTVTCSQNMNHEYMSWYRQDPGLGLRQIYYSMNVEVTDKGDVPEGYKVSRKEKRNFPLILESPSPNQTSLYFCASSLLSGANVLTFGAGSRLTVL.

The chain combines TRBV13 with TRBJ1-2, with D unresolved. This CDR3 is 15 amino acids long. V was pared by 8 bases and J by 7 bases, with 23 bases between. The germline gives CDR1 PRHDT, CDR2 FYEKMQ (reference sequence). CDR3 loop: CASGSVEIRYRGYTF. CDR3 sequence (DNA): TGTGCCAGCGGCTCGGTCGAGATCAGGTATCGTGGCTACACCTTC.

The chain recombines TRBV28 with TRBJ2-3; D is ambiguous. V lost 6 bases and J lost 1, with 17 bases in between. Germline assignment: CDR1 MDHEN and CDR2 SYDVKM. The CDR3 runs 16 residues. The CDR3 nucleotides are TGTGCCAGCAGACGAGACTCCCCCATTGGCACAGATACGCAGTATTTT. Translation: CASRRDSPIGTDTQYF.

This chain links TRBV7-8 with TRBJ2-5; 9 bases are shared with TRBD1. The end of the DNA is better explained by TRBJ2-7, so the J call may be wrong. The CDR3 contains 14 residues. Germline CDR1 and CDR2: SGHVS and FQNEAQ. CDR3 region: CASSRGQGTREQYF. As DNA, the CDR3 is TGTGCCAGCAGCCGGGGACAGGGTACGCGCGAGCAGTACTTC.

The chain joins TRBV5-1 to TRBJ1-4; 8 bases align to TRBD1. There are 16 residues in the CDR3. V lost 0 bases and J lost 4; bases outside the gene matches: 5. The germline gives CDR1 SGHRS, CDR2 YFSETQ. The CDR3 spells CASSLGQGYRNEKLFF. The CDR3 nucleotides are TGCGCCAGCAGCTTGGGACAGGGGTACCGTAATGAAAAACTGTTTTTT.

This rearrangement joins TRBV5-6 to TRBJ2-5, with D possibly being TRBD1 (6 bases). The V gene's germline CDR1 is SGHDT and CDR2 YYEEEE. The CDR3 extends over 14 amino acids. Deletions cut 1 base from V and 1 base from J, with 8 bases between. CDR3 nucleotides: TGTGCCAGCAGCTTGCTGGGGGCCCAAGAGACCCAGTACTTC. Protein: CASSLLGAQETQYF. The full variable domain, in which reference TRBV5-6 and TRBJ2-5 provide the parts outside the CDR3, is DAGVTQSPTHLIKTRGQQVTLRCSPKSGHDTVSWYQQALGQGPQFIFQYYEEEERQRGNFPDRFSGHQFPNYSSELNVNALLLGDSALYLCASSLLGAQETQYFGPGTRLLVL.

The CDR3 here is CASTSQGVNTGELFF. In nucleotides, the CDR3 is TGCGCCAGCACCTCCCAGGGTGTGAACACCGGGGAGCTGTTTTTT. V is TRBV5-1 and J is TRBJ2-2, with D maybe TRBD1 (5 bases). The CDR3 has 15 amino acids. V was trimmed by 6 bases and J by 1 base, leaving 13 bases between them. Per the germline V gene, CDR1 is SGHRS and CDR2 is YFSETQ.

The CDR3 coding sequence is TGTGCCAGCAGTTTACGGTACGCCCCCCTCCACTTT. Encoded protein: CASSLRYAPLHF. This chain uses TRBV28 with TRBJ1-6; D unclear. CDR3 length equals 12 residues. Germline V gives CDR1 MDHEN, CDR2 SYDVKM. The V end was cut by 2 bases, the J end by 13 bases, with 9 bases between.

In DNA, the CDR3 is TGTGCCAGCAGGGCGAGGCACACAGATACGCAGTATTTT. Translated: CASRARHTDTQYF. The chain combines TRBV21-1 with TRBJ2-3; the table's TRBD2 call for D was not verified on the DNA. TRBV21-1 is an annotated pseudogene. CDR3 size: 13 residues.

The rearrangement joins TRBV29-1 to TRBJ2-1; the D gene is possibly TRBD2 (5 bases). Trimming cost V 5 bases and J 7 bases, with 15 bases left between them. Germline V gives CDR1 SQVTM, CDR2 ANQGSEA. The CDR3 extends over 13 amino acids. CDR3 sequence reads: CSVRPGFENEQFF. The DNA for the CDR3 is TGCAGCGTTCGTCCGGGATTCGAGAATGAGCAGTTCTTC.

A word on this clone: Its ends do not fully match the called genes, so a read error is possible. The V gene is TRBV4-3, the J gene TRBJ1-2, with TRBD1 identical over 12 bases. Germline CDR1 LGHNA, CDR2 YSLEER. This CDR3 is built from 16 residues. The CDR3 is CASSKEPGTGGFGYTF. CDR3 sequence (DNA): TGCGCCAGCAGCAAAGAACCCGGGACAGGGGGCTTCGGCTACACCTTC.

The V and J genes are TRBV15 and TRBJ1-1; D is ambiguous. The germline CDR1 and CDR2 sequences are LNHNV and YYDKDF (reference sequence). The CDR3 loop spans 19 amino acids. V was pared by 3 bases and J by 0 bases, with 23 bases between. CDR3 sequence: CATSSFPFEGRRVNTEAFF. The CDR3, as DNA: TGTGCCACCAGCAGCTTCCCCTTCGAAGGACGGAGGGTGAACACTGAAGCTTTCTTT. Drawing the rest from reference TRBV15 and TRBJ1-1, the complete variable domain is DAMVIQNPRYQVTQFGKPVTLSCSQTLNHNVMYWYQQKSSQAPKLLFHYYDKDFNNEADTPDNFQSRRPNTSFCFLDIRSPGLGDTAMYLCATSSFPFEGRRVNTEAFFGQGTRLTVV.

This clone appeared once. The chain links TRBV7-8 to TRBJ1-1; maybe TRBD1 (5 bases). V gave up 1 base and J gave up 4 bases, with 7 bases separating them. This CDR3 spans 13 amino acids. Germline V CDR1 and CDR2: SGHVS, FQNEAQ. CDR3 nucleotides: TGTGCCAGCAGCTTAGGGGGGGGCACTGAAGCTTTCTTT. This codes for CASSLGGGTEAFF. Filled out from reference TRBV7-8 and TRBJ1-1, the complete variable domain reads GAGVSQSPRYKVAKRGQDVALRCDPISGHVSLFWYQQALGQGPEFLTYFQNEAQLDKSGLPSDRFFAERPEGSVSTLKIQRTQQEDSAVYLCASSLGGGTEAFFGQGTRLTVV.

The chain employs TRBV18 and TRBJ2-5; D remains unclear. The J call may be faulty, since TRBJ2-7 better matches the DNA end. This CDR3 has 12 residues. Germline CDR1 KGHSH, CDR2 LQKENI. DNA of the CDR3: TGTGCCAGCTCACCAGGGCTTGGCGAGCAGTACTTC. Its protein is CASSPGLGEQYF.

This clone was seen only once. This chain uses TRBV28 with TRBJ2-2; D possibly corresponds to TRBD2 (5 bases). This CDR3 has 13 amino acids. CDR1 MDHEN and CDR2 SYDVKM come from the germline V gene. Trimming took off 5 bases at V and 5 bases at J, with 9 bases between the two ends. CDR3 protein: CASSLARTGELFF. As DNA, the CDR3 is TGTGCCAGCAGTCTAGCTAGAACCGGGGAGCTGTTTTTT.

In this sample, this clone turned up once. The rearrangement links TRBV10-3 to TRBJ2-2, with 7 positions matching TRBD1. The CDR3 length is 16 residues. The germline gives CDR1 ENHRY, CDR2 SYGVKD. V shed 3 bases and J 2 bases; nucleotides not matched to a gene: 6. Here the CDR3 reads CAISDRDSGNTGELFF. The CDR3 DNA sequence: TGTGCCATCAGTGACCGGGACAGCGGAAACACCGGGGAGCTGTTTTTT.

The chain joins TRBV21-1 to TRBJ2-5; the D call of TRBD1 is as the table states it, not checked on the DNA. TRBV21-1 is a pseudogene segment. This CDR3 comprises 15 residues. In nucleotides, the CDR3 is TGTGCCAGCAGCAAAGCATCTCGACAGACTCAAACCCAGTACTTC. Protein: CASSKASRQTQTQYF.

The genes are TRBV11-2 and TRBJ2-7; 7 bases fit TRBD1. Losses at the gene ends were 7 bases for V and 4 bases for J; bases not matched to a gene: 4. The V gene's germline CDR1 is SGHAT and CDR2 FQNNGV. This CDR3 contains 12 residues. The CDR3 DNA is TGTGCCAGCAAACCGGGACAGTACGAGCAGTACTTC. This translates into CASKPGQYEQYF.

The chain links TRBV4-2 to TRBJ2-7, with TRBD2 identical over 9 bases. The germline CDR1 and CDR2 sequences are LGHNA and YNFKEQ. The V gene end was trimmed by 5 bases and the J gene end by 3 bases; junction bases not matched to a gene: 11. This CDR3 is 16 amino acids long. This CDR3 reads CASSSIAGVFVYEQYF. DNA for the CDR3: TGTGCCAGCAGCTCCATAGCGGGAGTGTTTGTCTACGAGCAGTACTTC.

This sequence joins TRBV27 and TRBJ2-5; D perhaps matches TRBD2 (6 bases). The CDR3 totals 14 residues. The germline gives CDR1 MNHEY, CDR2 SMNVEV (reference sequence). V shed 3 bases and J shed 1 base, with 9 bases lying between them. DNA for the CDR3: TGTGCCAGCAGTTTGGTGGAGGGCCAAGAGACCCAGTACTTC. Translated: CASSLVEGQETQYF.

This clone appeared a few times. CDR3 nucleotide sequence: TGTGCCAGCAGCCCGGGACAGGGGCTGGATGGCTACACCTTC. It yields the protein CASSPGQGLDGYTF. The chain has TRBV5-6 and TRBJ1-2; TRBD1 agrees at 10 bases. CDR1 SGHDT and CDR2 YYEEEE come from the germline V gene. Trimming cost V 4 bases and J 6 bases; bases outside gene matches: 6. The CDR3 runs 14 residues.

The V call is TRBV11-1, the J call TRBJ1-1; TRBD1 matches at 7 bases. The germline gives CDR1 SGHAT, CDR2 FQDESV (reference sequence). This CDR3 is built from 16 residues. With 6 bases clipped from V and 4 bases from J, the junction kept 14 bases outside the gene matches. CDR3: CASSSLRGGLVTEAFF. The CDR3 DNA reads as TGTGCCAGCAGTTCCCTTAGAGGGGGCTTGGTCACTGAAGCTTTCTTT.

V usage is TRBV29-1 and J usage is TRBJ2-3; 11 bases fit TRBD2. J was trimmed by 0 bases and V by 3 bases; bases with no gene match: 5. Germline assignment: CDR1 SQVTM and CDR2 ANQGSEA. This CDR3 has 16 amino acids. The CDR3 coding sequence is TGCAGCGTTGAGGGGACTAGCGGAATTAGCACAGATACGCAGTATTTT. Residues: CSVEGTSGISTDTQYF.

The genes are TRBV5-4 and TRBJ1-1; D gene unclear. Between the trimmed V and J ends, which lost 5 bases and 1 base, there was a span of 6 bases. The CDR3 is 12 residues long. Germline V lookup: CDR1 SGHNT, CDR2 YYREEE (reference sequence). The CDR3 loop is CASSRQNTEAFF. Written as DNA, the CDR3 is TGTGCCAGCAGTCGACAGAACACTGAAGCTTTCTTT. Filled out from reference TRBV5-4 and TRBJ1-1, the complete variable domain reads ETGVTQSPTHLIKTRGQQVTLRCSSQSGHNTVSWYQQALGQGPQFIFQYYREEENGRGNFPPRFSGLQFPNYSSELNVNALELDDSALYLCASSRQNTEAFFGQGTRLTVV.

The CDR3: CASSLIGGDTGELFF. For the CDR3, the DNA is TGTGCCAGCAGCTTAATCGGCGGAGACACCGGGGAGCTGTTTTTT. The V call is TRBV11-3, the J call TRBJ2-2, with D hard to call. Germline lookup yields CDR1 SGHNT and CDR2 YENEEA. This CDR3 is built from 15 residues. Trimming removed 2 bases from V and 3 bases from J, with 10 bases in between.